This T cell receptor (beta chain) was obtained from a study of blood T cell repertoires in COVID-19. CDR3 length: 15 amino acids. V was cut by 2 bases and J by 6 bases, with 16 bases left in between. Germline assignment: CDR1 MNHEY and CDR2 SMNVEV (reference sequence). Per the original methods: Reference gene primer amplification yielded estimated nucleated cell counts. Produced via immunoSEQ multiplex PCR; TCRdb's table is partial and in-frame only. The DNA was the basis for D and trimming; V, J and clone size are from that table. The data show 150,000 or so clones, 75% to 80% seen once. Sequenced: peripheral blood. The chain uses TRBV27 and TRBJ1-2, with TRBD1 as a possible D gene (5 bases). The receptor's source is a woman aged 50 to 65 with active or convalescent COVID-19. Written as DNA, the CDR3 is TGTGCCAGCAGTTTAAAACCTCAGGGCACTGATGGCTACACCTTC. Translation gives CASSLKPQGTDGYTF.